The rows below give T cell receptor beta chains drawn from one sample of a study of cytomegalovirus exposure and HLA in healthy donors. Sequencing used immunoSEQ multiplex PCR; TCRdb keeps in-frame clones, though not all of them. The sample gives tens of thousands of clones, roughly 80% of which show up once; 1.1% to 1.5% is in the top ten. The specimen sequenced was PBMCs. All receptors come from a male donor in good health and CMV-seronegative. CDR3s include the opening cysteine and the closing phenylalanine or tryptophan. The order of the fields is D gene, J gene, clone size, V gene, CDR3 protein, CDR3 DNA. The D gene is left open where the match is weak. Size values are once, few and many counts, or a class for expanded clones, and some rows have none.

- TRBJ2-7 - TRBV10-1 CASSEGVLPSSYEQYF TGCGCCAGCAGTGAAGGAGTCCTCCCCAGCTCCTACGAGCAGTACTTC
- TRBJ1-4 - TRBV29-1 CSVADYREKLFF TGCAGCGTTGCAGATTACAGGGAAAAACTGTTTTTT
- TRBJ2-3 few TRBV6-5 CASSRYSRTDTQYF TGTGCCAGCAGTCGCTATAGCCGCACAGATACGCAGTATTTT
TRBD1 TRBJ1-1 - TRBV7-2 CASSFFQGQGKPPEAFF TGTGCCAGCAGCTTCTTTCAGGGACAGGGCAAACCCCCTGAAGCTTTCTTT
- TRBJ2-2 - TRBV27 CASSLSGVRTGELFF TGTGCCAGCAGTCTATCAGGGGTTAGGACCGGGGAGCTGTTTTTT
- TRBJ1-4 - TRBV28 CASSFIGGDEKLFF TGTGCCAGCAGTTTCATAGGGGGAGATGAAAAACTGTTTTTT
- TRBJ1-1 - TRBV27 CASSLSGGGRGTEAFF TGTGCCAGCAGTTTATCAGGGGGGGGCCGGGGGACTGAAGCTTTCTTT
- TRBJ1-6 - TRBV30 CAWSVGVGSPLHF TGTGCCTGGAGTGTCGGGGTCGGTTCACCCCTCCACTTT
- TRBJ2-7 - TRBV11-3 CASSPHEGEQYF TGTGCCAGCAGCCCCCACGAGGGCGAGCAGTACTTC
- TRBJ2-1 - TRBV7-2 CASIQGFSYNEQFF TGTGCCAGCATCCAGGGCTTCTCCTACAATGAGCAGTTCTTC
TRBD2 TRBJ2-7 - TRBV9 CASSVGEGALLYEQYF TGTGCCAGCAGCGTAGGGGAGGGAGCCCTGCTCTACGAGCAGTACTTC
TRBD2 TRBJ2-2 - TRBV30 CAWSAGGLGTGELFF TGTGCCTGGAGTGCGGGGGGGCTGGGCACCGGGGAGCTGTTTTTT
- TRBJ2-3 few TRBV10-1 CASSLDSPDTQYF TGCGCCAGCAGTCTGGACAGTCCAGATACGCAGTATTTT
TRBD1 TRBJ1-6 - TRBV13 CASSDRDRYSPLHF TGTGCCAGCAGCGACCGGGACAGGTATTCACCCCTCCACTTT
TRBD2 TRBJ2-3 - TRBV5-5 CASSLGLAGGADTQYF TGTGCCAGCAGCCTCGGACTAGCGGGAGGGGCAGATACGCAGTATTTT
- TRBJ1-2 - TRBV19 CASSTRTTNYGYTF TGTGCCAGTAGTACCCGGACAACTAACTATGGCTACACCTTC
- TRBJ1-3 once TRBV9 CASSVASQTGGGNTIYF TGTGCCAGCAGCGTAGCTAGCCAGACCGGAGGGGGAAACACCATATATTTT